The present T cell receptor (beta chain) was sequenced within a study of cytomegalovirus exposure and HLA in healthy donors. Overall study results and limits: Later, an analysis found that TCR clusters from the first cohort tended to co-occur in the roughly 110 validation repertoires. Rarity characterized most TCR sequences, yet some public TCRs appeared in many donors. Researchers catalogued 160 or so TCR beta chains as cytomegalovirus-associated.

Remarks on this clone: Its matching antigen is unknown.

Generated by immunoSEQ multiplex PCR, the TCRdb table keeps only in-frame clones and is missing some. Of 330,000 or so clones in the sample, roughly 88% were seen once. V lost 3 bases and J lost 9; bases outside the gene matches: 13. Germline V gene data show CDR1 as SGHRS and CDR2 as YFSETQ. The CDR3 contains 16 residues. The sample was PBMCs. The clonotype comes from a woman between 18 and 29 years old in good health and CMV-seronegative. The rearrangement links TRBV5-1 to TRBJ2-1; TRBD1 matches at 9 bases. The chain's CDR3 is CASSYQWDRAAREQFF. The CDR3, as DNA: TGCGCCAGCAGCTATCAGTGGGACAGGGCCGCTCGTGAGCAGTTCTTC.